The source of this T cell receptor beta chain is a study of human T cells and chemical hapten exposure. This CDR3 has 14 amino acids. The V gene lost 4 bases and the J gene lost 1 base, with 10 bases spanning the gap. Germline V CDR1 and CDR2: SEHNR, FQNEAQ (reference sequence). Time point of the sample: pre-sensitization, week 0. Treatment reported: therapeutic diphenylcyclopropenone sensitization with weekly scalp DPC. Alopecia patients deemed DPC-suitable, aged 18 to 70, excluding pregnancy. MiXCR, applied by TCRdb to the RACE reads, yields one record per CDR3 protein. The profile covers roughly 120,000 distinct CDR3 sequences, with about 13% appearing a single time and approximately 2.6% taken by the ten largest.

The chain recombines TRBV7-9 with TRBJ1-1, with D unclear. This material consisted of whole blood, taken in connection with sensitization to the hapten diphenylcyclopropenone (DPC). The TCR sequence derives from a woman aged 18-29 years with alopecia areata. Some clones in this sample may be carry-over from other donors' samples. The CDR3 bases are TGTGCCAGCAGCTCATTAGTTCCGAACACTGAAGCTTTCTTT. It is translated as CASSSLVPNTEAFF.